This T cell receptor (beta chain) was recovered during a study of beta chain features in type 1 diabetes. The study's findings and limits: Type 1 diabetes patients had fewer VDJ junction insertions and more deletions. Shortening of TCRB CDR3s, moderate but significant, appeared in all four CD4+ subsets of Type 1 diabetes patients. It was among patients, rather than healthy donors, that naive, central memory and Treg TCRB repertoires appeared more similar.

Only a few counts were recorded for this clone. As yet, its antigen is unknown. Naive, central memory, regulatory and stem cell-like memory cells within the CD4+ compartment were sorted using CD45RO/CCR7/CD25/CD127/CD95/CD27. The study reverse transcribed the entire isolated RNA, so it sequenced expressed TCRB transcripts. Data came from immunoSEQ multiplex PCR; TCRdb stores just in-frame clones and leaves some out. The sample has about 700,000 clones, roughly 13% seen once; the top ten hold roughly 0.022%. V lost 5 bases to trimming and J lost 6 bases, with 9 bases between them. This CDR3 has 12 residues. From germline, CDR1 is LNHDA and CDR2 SQIVND (reference sequence).

This TCR came from a man in his late teens or twenties with type 1 diabetes. V usage is TRBV19 and J usage is TRBJ2-3; the D gene is possibly TRBD1 (5 bases). Sequences were obtained from naive CD4+ T cells from blood. The CDR3 loop reads CASSPRVDTQYF. The CDR3 DNA reads as TGTGCCAGTAGTCCCAGGGTGGATACGCAGTATTTT.